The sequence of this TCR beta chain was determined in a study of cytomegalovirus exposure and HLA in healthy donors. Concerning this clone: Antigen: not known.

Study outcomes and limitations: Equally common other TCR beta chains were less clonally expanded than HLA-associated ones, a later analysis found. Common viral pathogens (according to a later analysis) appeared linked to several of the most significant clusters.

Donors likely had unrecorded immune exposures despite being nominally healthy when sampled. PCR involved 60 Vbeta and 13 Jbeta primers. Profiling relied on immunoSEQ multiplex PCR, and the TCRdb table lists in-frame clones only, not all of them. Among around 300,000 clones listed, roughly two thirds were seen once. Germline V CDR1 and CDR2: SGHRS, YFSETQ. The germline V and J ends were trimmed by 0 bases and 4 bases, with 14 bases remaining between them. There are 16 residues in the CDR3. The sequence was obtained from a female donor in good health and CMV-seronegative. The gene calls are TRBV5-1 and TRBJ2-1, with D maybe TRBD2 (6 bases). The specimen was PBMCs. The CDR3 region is CASSLGMGEVYNEQFF. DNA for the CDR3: TGCGCCAGCAGCTTGGGAATGGGGGAGGTATACAATGAGCAGTTCTTC.